These T cell receptor beta chains were read from a single sample in a study of CD8+ T cells in alopecia areata. Using immunoSEQ multiplex PCR, the repertoire was profiled, and TCRdb retains in-frame clones only, with some absent. Seen here are roughly 210,000 clones, roughly 40% observed once, and the top ten hold 2.6%. The sample was CD4+ T cells sorted from blood, taken at approximately week 36, from a patient treated with tofacitinib. Receptor source: a human donor with alopecia areata. Each CDR3 is given with its conserved first and last residue. The order of the fields is D gene, clone size, J gene, V gene, CDR3 protein, CDR3 DNA. A D gene is named only where the DNA matches it firmly. Part of the rows lack a size; the others show once, few, many or a class for expanded clones.

>TRBD1|-|TRBJ1-5|TRBV13
CASSVTGNQPQHF
TGTGCCAGCAGCGTGACAGGGAACCAGCCCCAGCATTTT
>TRBD1|-|TRBJ2-2|TRBV29-1
CSVGQGAGELFF
TGCAGCGTGGGACAGGGAGCCGGGGAGCTGTTTTTT
>-|few|TRBJ2-1|TRBV29-1
CSAQLVEQFF
TGCAGCGCCCAACTCGTAGAGCAGTTCTTC
>-|-|TRBJ1-4|TRBV5-4
CASSFGGTTNEKLFF
TGCGCCAGCAGCTTCGGGGGGACAACTAATGAAAAACTGTTTTTT
>-|few|TRBJ1-2|TRBV25-1
CASSDLGSYTF
TGTGCCAGCAGTGATTTGGGTAGCTACACCTTC
>-|few|TRBJ2-3|TRBV7-3
CASSPDRYTDTQYF
TGTGCCAGCAGCCCGGACAGATACACAGATACGCAGTATTTT
>TRBD2|-|TRBJ2-7|TRBV14
CASSQYPGGTSGTRNYEQYF
TGTGCCAGCAGCCAGTATCCGGGCGGGACTAGCGGGACTCGGAACTACGAGCAGTACTTC
>-|-|TRBJ2-7|TRBV29-1
CSFQIAYEQYF
TGCAGCTTCCAAATCGCCTACGAGCAGTACTTC
>TRBD2|once|TRBJ2-1|TRBV7-8
CASSSLAGATNEQFF
TGTGCCAGCAGCTCCCTAGCGGGAGCCACCAATGAGCAGTTCTTC
>TRBD2|-|TRBJ2-4|TRBV28
CASTIAGVNIQYF
TGTGCCAGCACGATAGCGGGAGTGAACATTCAGTACTTC
>TRBD2|-|TRBJ2-3|TRBV29-1
CSVDSGEGTDTQYF
TGCAGCGTTGATAGTGGGGAGGGGACAGATACGCAGTATTTT
>TRBD2|-|TRBJ2-7|TRBV30
CAWSGLAGPYEQYF
TGTGCCTGGAGCGGACTAGCGGGACCCTACGAGCAGTACTTC
>TRBD2|-|TRBJ2-3|TRBV7-2
CASSWTSGTNTDTQYF
TGTGCCAGCAGCTGGACTAGCGGGACAAACACAGATACGCAGTATTTT
>-|-|TRBJ2-3|TRBV7-3
CASSARVWDTQYF
TGTGCCAGCAGCGCCAGGGTTTGGGATACGCAGTATTTT
>-|-|TRBJ2-5|TRBV7-2
CASTPRGGTVETQYF
TGTGCCAGCACCCCGAGAGGTGGGACCGTTGAGACCCAGTACTTC